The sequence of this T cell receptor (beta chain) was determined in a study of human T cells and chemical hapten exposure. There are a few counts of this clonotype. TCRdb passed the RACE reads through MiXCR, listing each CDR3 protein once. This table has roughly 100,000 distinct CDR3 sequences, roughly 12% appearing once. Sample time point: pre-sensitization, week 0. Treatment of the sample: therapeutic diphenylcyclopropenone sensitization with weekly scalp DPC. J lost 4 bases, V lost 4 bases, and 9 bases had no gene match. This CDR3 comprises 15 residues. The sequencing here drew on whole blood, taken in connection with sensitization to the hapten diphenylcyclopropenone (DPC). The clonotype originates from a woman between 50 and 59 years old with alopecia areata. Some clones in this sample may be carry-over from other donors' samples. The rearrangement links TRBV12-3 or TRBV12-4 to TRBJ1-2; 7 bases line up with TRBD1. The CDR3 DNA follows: TGTGCCAGCAGTTCCCGGGACAGCCTCTCCTATGGCTACACCTTC. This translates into CASSSRDSLSYGYTF.